These T cell receptor beta chains were read from a single sample in a study of cytomegalovirus exposure and HLA in healthy donors. Only in-frame clones appear in the TCRdb table, and some are missing; sequencing was by immunoSEQ multiplex PCR. The data contain 60,000 to 75,000 clones, about 73% of them singletons. Material: PBMCs. These receptors were obtained from a woman aged 55-69 years in good health and CMV-seropositive. Each CDR3 is given without its conserved first and last residue. The order of the fields is J gene, V gene, CDR3 protein.

J gene: TRBJ2-7; V gene: TRBV2; CDR3 protein: ASSEQREAIYEQY
J gene: TRBJ1-4; V gene: TRBV6-5; CDR3 protein: ASSRTATNEKLF
J gene: TRBJ2-1; V gene: TRBV18; CDR3 protein: ASSPRSVSYNEQF
J gene: TRBJ2-6; V gene: TRBV18; CDR3 protein: ASSPHPGSGANVLT
J gene: TRBJ2-6; V gene: TRBV5-1; CDR3 protein: ASSQTGSAGANVLT
J gene: TRBJ2-1; V gene: TRBV5-1; CDR3 protein: ASSRTSAIINNEQF
J gene: TRBJ1-1; V gene: TRBV5-1; CDR3 protein: ASSTGQGAAEAF
J gene: TRBJ2-7; V gene: TRBV2; CDR3 protein: ASSRLLLREQY
J gene: TRBJ1-4; V gene: TRBV7-9; CDR3 protein: ASSLFQNEKLF
J gene: TRBJ2-3; V gene: TRBV19; CDR3 protein: ASRLAGSTDTQY
J gene: TRBJ2-5; V gene: TRBV7-7; CDR3 protein: ASSFWREEGQETQY